This entry features one T cell receptor (beta chain) sequence. What it binds is unknown. CDR1 is SGHVS, CDR2 FQNEAQ, per germline. With 3 bases removed from V and 2 bases from J, the gap between germline ends came to 14 bases. This CDR3 spans 16 amino acids. Libraries were prepared by immunoSEQ multiplex PCR; TCRdb keeps only in-frame clonotypes and omits some of them. The sample carries about 2,200,000 clones, approximately 94% recorded once. This record belongs to a study of shared clonotypes between healthy human individuals. Study-level findings and limits: A limitation of the genetic and exposure-history diversity represented arose from few donors. Large depth notwithstanding, sorted-subset sequencing proved incomplete by rarefaction. Larger estimated richness was generally seen in naive subsets than in memory subsets.

Terminally differentiated effector memory CD45RA+ cells were excluded from the naive CD8 cells, which were CD45RO-negative and positively selected for CCR7. The clonotype was recovered from a man aged 18 to 29 in good health. Some clones in this sample may be carry-over from other donors' samples. The material sequenced was naive CD8+ T cells from PBMCs. This chain connects TRBV7-8 to TRBJ1-5; unclear D gene. CDR3 DNA sequence: TGTGCCAGCAGCTTGCTGCAGGAAAGCGGCAATCAGCCCCAGCATTTT. This translates into CASSLLQESGNQPQHF. Complete variable domain (other parts from reference TRBV7-8 and TRBJ1-5): GAGVSQSPRYKVAKRGQDVALRCDPISGHVSLFWYQQALGQGPEFLTYFQNEAQLDKSGLPSDRFFAERPEGSVSTLKIQRTQQEDSAVYLCASSLLQESGNQPQHFGDGTRLSIL.